This is a list of T cell receptor beta chains from one sample in a study of T cell responses to AZD1222 COVID-19 vaccine. Sequenced by immunoSEQ multiplex PCR; TCRdb stores in-frame clones only, minus some. The sample carries about 96,000 clones, roughly 90% recorded once. The material sequenced was peripheral blood, taken on day 0 of AZD1222 vaccination. Receptors originate from an adult in good health. Both conserved end residues are part of each CDR3. The D gene is left open where the match is weak. Clone size, where shown, is once, few, many, or a class for clones that have expanded.

j_call: TRBJ2-6
clone_size: once
v_call: TRBV4-3
d_call: -
cdr3_nt: TGCGCCAGCAGCCAAGGACAGGCTGGGTCCTCTGGGGCCAACGTCCTGACTTTC
cdr3_aa: CASSQGQAGSSGANVLTF

j_call: TRBJ1-4
clone_size: -
v_call: TRBV5-4
d_call: -
cdr3_nt: TGTGCCAGCAGCTATCCAGGGGAGTCTAATGAAAAACTGTTTTTT
cdr3_aa: CASSYPGESNEKLFF

j_call: TRBJ2-7
clone_size: -
v_call: TRBV6-5
d_call: TRBD1
cdr3_nt: TGTGCCAGCAGGGATTACAGGGGGTCCAACGAGCAGTACTTC
cdr3_aa: CASRDYRGSNEQYF

j_call: TRBJ1-1
clone_size: -
v_call: TRBV7-9
d_call: TRBD1
cdr3_nt: TGTGCCAGCAGCCTCTCAGGGGGCACTGAAGCTTTCTTT
cdr3_aa: CASSLSGGTEAFF

j_call: TRBJ2-3
clone_size: -
v_call: TRBV28
d_call: TRBD1
cdr3_nt: TGTGCCATCTCCAAGGGGGCGTCGACAGATACGCAGTATTTT
cdr3_aa: CAISKGASTDTQYF

j_call: TRBJ2-1
clone_size: -
v_call: TRBV3-1/TRBV3-2
d_call: -
cdr3_nt: TGTGCCAGCAGGGAAGACCCTAGCCGGGCCGAGCAGTTCTTC
cdr3_aa: CASREDPSRAEQFF

j_call: TRBJ1-6
clone_size: -
v_call: TRBV19
d_call: -
cdr3_nt: TGTGCCAGTAGGACCTCAGAATCTAATTCACCCCTCCACTTT
cdr3_aa: CASRTSESNSPLHF

j_call: TRBJ2-5
clone_size: -
v_call: TRBV7-9
d_call: -
cdr3_nt: TGTGCCAGCAGCCCCCGGGACTCCTCCCAAGAGACCCAGTACTTC
cdr3_aa: CASSPRDSSQETQYF

j_call: TRBJ2-1
clone_size: -
v_call: TRBV12-5
d_call: -
cdr3_nt: TGTGCTAGTGGGGAGAATGAGCAGTTCTTC
cdr3_aa: CASGENEQFF

j_call: TRBJ1-1
clone_size: -
v_call: TRBV5-6
d_call: -
cdr3_nt: TGTGCCAGCAGCGCGACAGGAGTCACTGAAGCTTTCTTT
cdr3_aa: CASSATGVTEAFF

j_call: TRBJ2-7
clone_size: medium-sized
v_call: TRBV9
d_call: -
cdr3_nt: TGTGCCAGCAGCGTAGCAGCAGGGCGGCCCTACGAGCAGTACTTC
cdr3_aa: CASSVAAGRPYEQYF

j_call: TRBJ1-2
clone_size: -
v_call: TRBV9
d_call: TRBD1
cdr3_nt: TGTGCCAGCAGCTCCAGTGGGGGACAGGGTCGAGGCTACACCTTC
cdr3_aa: CASSSSGGQGRGYTF

j_call: TRBJ2-3
clone_size: -
v_call: TRBV11-2
d_call: -
cdr3_nt: TGTGCCAGCAGCTTAACTTTAGACCGCACAGATACGCAGTATTTT
cdr3_aa: CASSLTLDRTDTQYF